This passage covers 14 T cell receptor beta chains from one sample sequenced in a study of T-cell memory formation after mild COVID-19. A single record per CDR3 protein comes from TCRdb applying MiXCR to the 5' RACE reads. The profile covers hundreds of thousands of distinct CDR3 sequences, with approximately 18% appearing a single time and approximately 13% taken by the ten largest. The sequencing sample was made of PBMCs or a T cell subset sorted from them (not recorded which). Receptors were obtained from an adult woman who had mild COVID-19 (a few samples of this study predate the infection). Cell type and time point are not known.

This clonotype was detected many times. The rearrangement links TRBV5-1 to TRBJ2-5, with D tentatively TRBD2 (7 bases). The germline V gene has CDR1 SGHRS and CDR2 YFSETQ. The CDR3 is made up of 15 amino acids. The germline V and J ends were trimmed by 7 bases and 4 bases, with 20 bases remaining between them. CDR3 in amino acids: CASRSAPGGRETQYF. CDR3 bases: TGCGCCAGCCGATCCGCACCGGGGGGCAGAGAGACCCAGTACTTC.

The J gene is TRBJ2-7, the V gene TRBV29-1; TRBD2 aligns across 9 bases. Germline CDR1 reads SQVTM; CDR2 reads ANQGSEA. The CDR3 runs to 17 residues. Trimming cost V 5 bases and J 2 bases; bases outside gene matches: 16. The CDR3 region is CSVYLTTGTSITYEQYF. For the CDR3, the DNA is TGCAGCGTTTACTTAACGACCGGGACTAGCATTACCTACGAGCAGTACTTC.

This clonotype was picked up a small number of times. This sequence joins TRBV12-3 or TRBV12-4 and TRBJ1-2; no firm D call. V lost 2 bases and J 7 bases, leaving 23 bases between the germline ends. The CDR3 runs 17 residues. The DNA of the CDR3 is TGTGCCAGCAGTTTAACCCGGAACGGGGTTACTAGTGGTGGCTACACCTTC. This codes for CASSLTRNGVTSGGYTF.

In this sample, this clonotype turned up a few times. The CDR3 DNA reads TGCAGTGTTGGTGGGAGTTGGTTGGAGACCCAGTACTTC. Translation: CSVGGSWLETQYF. The chain joins TRBV20-1 to TRBJ2-5, with D possibly being TRBD2 (5 bases). Trimming took 7 bases from V and 5 from J, leaving 17 bases between them. This CDR3 spans 13 amino acids. Germline V CDR1 and CDR2: DFQATT, SNEGSKA (reference sequence).

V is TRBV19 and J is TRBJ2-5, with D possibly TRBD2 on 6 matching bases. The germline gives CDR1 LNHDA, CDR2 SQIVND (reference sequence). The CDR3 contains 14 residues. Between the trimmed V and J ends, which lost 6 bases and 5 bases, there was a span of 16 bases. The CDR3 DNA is TGTGCCAGTAGCCTCCACGGGAGTCCGGAGACCCAGTACTTC. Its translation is CASSLHGSPETQYF.

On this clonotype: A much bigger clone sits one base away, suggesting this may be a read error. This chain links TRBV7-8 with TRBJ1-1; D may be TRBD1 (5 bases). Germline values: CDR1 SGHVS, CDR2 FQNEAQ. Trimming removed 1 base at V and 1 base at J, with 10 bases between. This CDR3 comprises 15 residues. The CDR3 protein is CASSLEGRGNTEAFF. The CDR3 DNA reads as TGTGCCAGCAGCTTAGAGGGACGGGGGAACACTGAAGCTTTCTTT.

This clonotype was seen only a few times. In nucleotides, the CDR3 is TGTGCCAGCGGCATAACAGGGGCTGGGGCCAACGTCCTGACTTTC. It translates to CASGITGAGANVLTF. The chain combines TRBV6-5 with TRBJ2-6, with 7 positions matching TRBD1. The junction had 6 bases not matched to a gene; V was cut back by 8 bases and J by 2 bases. Germline loops: CDR1 MNHEY, CDR2 SVGAGI. CDR3 size: 15 residues.

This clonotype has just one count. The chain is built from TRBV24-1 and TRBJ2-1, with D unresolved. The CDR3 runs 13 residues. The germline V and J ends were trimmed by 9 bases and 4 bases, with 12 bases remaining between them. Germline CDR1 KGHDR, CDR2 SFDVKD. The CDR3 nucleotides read TGTGCCACCGGATCGGCAGCTTACAATGAGCAGTTCTTC. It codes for CATGSAAYNEQFF.

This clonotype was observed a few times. In nucleotides, the CDR3 is TGTGCCAGTAGTACGACTCTGAACACTGAAGCTTTCTTT. Translated: CASSTTLNTEAFF. The J gene is TRBJ1-1, the V gene TRBV19; no firm D call. With 4 bases removed from V and 0 bases from J, the gap between germline ends came to 6 bases. CDR3 length equals 13 residues. The germline V gene encodes CDR1 LNHDA and CDR2 SQIVND (reference sequence).

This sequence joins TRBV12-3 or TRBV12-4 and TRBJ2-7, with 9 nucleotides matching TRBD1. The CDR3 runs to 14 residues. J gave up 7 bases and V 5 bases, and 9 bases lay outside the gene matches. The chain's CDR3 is CASSLGQGMVEQYF. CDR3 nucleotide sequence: TGTGCCAGCAGTCTCGGACAGGGGATGGTAGAGCAGTACTTC.

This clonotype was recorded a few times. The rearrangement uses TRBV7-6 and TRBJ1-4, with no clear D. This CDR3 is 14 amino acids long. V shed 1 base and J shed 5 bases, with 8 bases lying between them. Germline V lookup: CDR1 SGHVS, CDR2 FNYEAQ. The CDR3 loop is CASSLDGGNEKLFF. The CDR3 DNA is TGTGCCAGCAGCTTAGACGGAGGGAATGAAAAACTGTTTTTT.

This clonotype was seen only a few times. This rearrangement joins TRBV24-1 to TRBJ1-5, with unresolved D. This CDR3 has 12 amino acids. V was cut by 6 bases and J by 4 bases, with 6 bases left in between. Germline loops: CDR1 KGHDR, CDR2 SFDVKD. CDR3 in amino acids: CATSSVNQPQHF. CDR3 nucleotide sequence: TGTGCCACCAGTTCCGTGAATCAGCCCCAGCATTTT.

In nucleotides, the CDR3 is TGCGCCAGCAGCTCGGGACAAACCCAGACCCAGTACTTC. Amino acid sequence: CASSSGQTQTQYF. The chain is built from TRBV5-1 and TRBJ2-5; possibly TRBD1 for D (6 bases). CDR3 length: 13 residues. Looked up from germline, CDR1 is SGHRS and CDR2 is YFSETQ. V dropped 3 bases and J dropped 6 bases, with 12 bases sitting between them.

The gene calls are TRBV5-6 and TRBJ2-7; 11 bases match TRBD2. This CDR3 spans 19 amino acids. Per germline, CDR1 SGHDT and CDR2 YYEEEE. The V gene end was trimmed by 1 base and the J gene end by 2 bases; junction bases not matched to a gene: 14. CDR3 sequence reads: CASSLLAGGERVVAYEQYF. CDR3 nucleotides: TGTGCCAGCAGCTTGCTAGCGGGAGGCGAGCGGGTGGTCGCCTACGAGCAGTACTTC.